This TCR beta chain comes out of a study of regulatory T cells in long-lasting Graves disease (dated by TCRdb to about 2021). About the study as a whole: Patients with newly diagnosed Graves' disease had been on antithyroid drugs for under 3 months. Peripheral blood TCR sequencing and RNA sequencing compared persistent Graves' disease patients with newly diagnosed Graves' disease patients. The study was conducted in China and was registered as a clinical trial. TCR sequencing covered approximately 13 persistent and some 20 newly diagnosed Graves' disease patients, around 33 samples in total.

Results the study describes overall, beyond this receptor: Preferential use of TRBV28, TRBJ1-2 and TRBJ2-5 was observed in persistent disease, whereas TRBV20-1 and TRBJ2-1 were favored in newly diagnosed disease. Patients with persistent disease shared more public clonotypes (under 3,000) than newly diagnosed patients did (more than 900). The authors acknowledged the small sample size as a limitation that may reduce accuracy. Only peripheral blood was studied, because thyroid tissue, the primary lesion, was inaccessible. Only the TCR beta chain was sequenced and analyzed. Persistent Graves' disease patients showed lower TCR Shannon entropy and fewer highly expanded clones than newly diagnosed patients, suggesting clonal expansion.

The library was made by multiplex PCR. The instrument given in TCRdb is Illumina HiSeq 4000. CDR3 regions were amplified by Arm-PCR with iRepertoire HTBI primers to construct TCR beta libraries. Gel purification was performed on PCR products prior to sequencing. For the original study's pipeline: Gene usage analysis of CDR3 amino acid clonotypes used the roughly 60 TRBV and more than 13 TRBJ segments found across samples. Filtered high-quality paired reads were merged into contigs using COPE and FqMerger. BLAST was used to align contigs to IMGT TRBV, TRBD and TRBJ reference genes, with CDR3 defined following IMGT. Clonotypes above 0.1% frequency were classified as highly expanded clones. Shannon entropy was used to measure repertoire diversity, and the Gini coefficient was used to measure V-J evenness. A clonotype was considered public if more than one individual shared it. The raw public reads went through TCRdb reprocessing: fastp at Q25, MiXCR clone calling, in-frame beta chains kept. One record per CDR3 amino acid sequence lists the most common genes and DNA. These V and J calls rely on TCRdb rather than the paper's analysis. The sample table contains about 620,000 distinct CDR3 sequences; only one count was recorded for 15% to 20% of them. The top ten clonotypes cover 15% to 20% of the sample.

This clonotype has just a few counts. The antigen this receptor binds is unknown. The record has no base qualities; no much larger clone is one base away. What this sample's time point label stands for: newly diagnosed GD, antithyroid drugs for less than 3 months. RNA was extracted from PBMCs in TRIzol for both TCR sequencing and RNA sequencing. The diagnosis of Graves' disease was made according to American Thyroid Association guidelines. Patients were recruited from an endocrinology department in Xi'an, China. From each patient, around 8.3 milliliters of peripheral blood was collected into an EDTA anticoagulant tube. Ficoll Paque Plus density gradient separation was used to isolate PBMCs, and no further T cell sorting was performed. An Agilent 2100 Bioanalyzer and agarose gel were used to check RNA quality, while a NanoDrop 2000 measured RNA concentration. The CDR3 holds 14 amino acids from the cysteine to the phenylalanine. The entry retains the CDR3 DNA only, 42 bases that are in frame from base 1. V loses 5 bases at its end and J loses 5 bases; junction bases beyond the gene matches: 6. The germline V gene (reference sequence) sets CDR1 to LNHDA and CDR2 to SQIVND.

These data were also filed under a second study, of T cells in Graves' hyperthyroidism and ophthalmopathy. That second report states: A patient counted as having stable Graves' hyperthyroidism if no progression to ophthalmopathy occurred over 18 months of follow-up. Hyperthyroidism patients were newly diagnosed, had a disease duration of under 2 months, and were aged 18 to 65 years. Any patient with an uncontrolled infection, another autoimmune disease, pregnancy or lactation was excluded. Diagnoses relied on clinical symptoms, serum thyroxine and TRAb, thyroid ultrasound and orbital computed tomography. The first round of RT-PCR for the TCR CDR3 was performed with the HTBI primer set and the Qiagen OneStep RT-PCR kit. Most expanded thyroid clonotypes (frequency above 0.001) were also found in blood, which suggests that blood repertoires may mirror thyroid immune responses. A model built on a 13 V-J signature distinguished ophthalmopathy from stable hyperthyroidism, reaching approximately 89% sensitivity and under 84% specificity in cross-validation and 80%/75% in testing. In validation, the model predicted progression to ophthalmopathy with 65% to 71% sensitivity and approximately 74% specificity, a median of about six months before onset. To identify TCR V-J signatures that set the groups apart, the researchers used a discovery cohort of 100 patients, made up of 43 with Graves' ophthalmopathy and 57 with stable Graves' hyperthyroidism. Prospective prediction of ophthalmopathy was tested in an independent validation cohort of some 20 hyperthyroidism patients and approximately 17 patients who later progressed to ophthalmopathy. For training and testing, the 80 to 100 patients in the discovery cohort were randomly divided in a 7:3 ratio. Thyroid tissue and blood T-cell repertoires from more than 5 Graves' hyperthyroidism patients were also compared in the study. After sampling, hyperthyroidism patients received methimazole starting at 30 mg daily, and ophthalmopathy patients received high-dose intravenous methylprednisolone. Libraries were constructed in a second round of multiplex PCR, after which size selection and purification were carried out. Sequencing of the libraries was done on an Illumina HiSeq2000 using paired-end 100 bp reads. Raw data were processed with SOAPnuke, discarding reads with adapters, uncalled bases, mean Phred below 15, or no exact constant-primer or identifier match. High-quality paired reads were merged with COPE v1.2.5, and unique nucleotide sequences were defined as clonotypes. MiTCR v1.1 was used to align clonotypes to the IMGT TRBV, TRBD and TRBJ reference segments. The analysis included only V-J combinations with a frequency above 0.0001, which together covered more than 99% of the repertoires. A TCS score was defined as the ratio of F50 (clonal expansion) to E x V (chaos), with BLOSUM62-based TCRdist applied between CDR3 peptides within each V-J. Welch's t-statistics and random forest reduced fewer than 600 V-J features to 13, which were used in a naive Bayes classifier (R e1071). Sample size was not statistically predetermined, and blinding of investigators to group allocation was not performed. The paper describes TCR Vbeta CDR3 sequencing of more than 120 peripheral blood samples, made up of roughly 40 ophthalmopathy patients, over 70 hyperthyroidism patients and roughly 17 progressor patients.

Recombination connected TRBV19 to TRBJ1-1, and 9 bases in between align with TRBD1. The sample here was peripheral blood mononuclear cells (PBMCs), taken at new diagnosis, from a patient treated with antithyroid drugs. The TCR comes from a woman aged 25 to 45 with Graves disease. Donor details come from another sample of the same person, matched by shared clones. The nucleotide sequence reads TGTGCCAGTAGTGCGACAGGGGGGGGAACTGAAGCTTTCTTT. Translated, it reads CASSATGGGTEAFF. Supplemented by the reference TRBV19 and TRBJ1-1 proteins around the CDR3, the complete variable domain is DGGITQSPKYLFRKEGQNVTLSCEQNLNHDAMYWYRQDPGQGLRLIYYSQIVNDFQKGDIAEGYSVSREKKESFPLTVTSAQKNPTAFYLCASSATGGGTEAFFGQGTRLTVV.